The rows below give T cell receptor beta chains drawn from one sample of a study of T cell repertoires in cytomegalovirus infection. TCRdb re-derived calls from the reads in MiXCR, one entry per CDR3 protein. The sample carries around 900,000 distinct CDR3 sequences, less than 40% recorded once. These receptors' antigens are unknown. The source was cultured CD8+ T cells from PBMCs, collected from culture after CMV antigen stimulation. Source of these receptors: a human donor in good health (CMV status not recorded). Some clones in this sample may be carry-over from other donors' samples. The CDR3 runs from the conserved cysteine through the conserved F or W. D genes are given only for firm matches. Clone size is shown for a subset of rows, as once, few, many or a class of expanded clone.

j_call: TRBJ2-3
d_call: TRBD2
v_call: TRBV12-3/TRBV12-4
clone_size: NA
cdr3_nt: TGTGCCAGCAGCCCGATAGCGGGGAGAAGCACAGATACGCAGTATTTT
cdr3_aa: CASSPIAGRSTDTQYF

j_call: TRBJ2-1
d_call: NA
v_call: TRBV28
clone_size: few
cdr3_nt: TGTGCCAGCAGCCCTCGGAGGGCCGATGAGCAGTTCTTC
cdr3_aa: CASSPRRADEQFF

j_call: TRBJ1-5
d_call: NA
v_call: TRBV12-3/TRBV12-4
clone_size: NA
cdr3_nt: TGTGCCAGCAGCCCGGGACCAGCCCATCAGCCCCAGCATTTT
cdr3_aa: CASSPGPAHQPQHF

j_call: TRBJ2-7
d_call: NA
v_call: TRBV4-3
clone_size: NA
cdr3_nt: TGCGCCAGCAGCCAAGTACGAGACAGGAGGGACGAGCAGTACTTC
cdr3_aa: CASSQVRDRRDEQYF

j_call: TRBJ1-2
d_call: NA
v_call: TRBV6-1
clone_size: few
cdr3_nt: TGTGCCTCAAATAGTGCGACAGAAGACCTATATGGCTACACCTTC
cdr3_aa: CASNSATEDLYGYTF

j_call: TRBJ1-2
d_call: NA
v_call: TRBV7-6
clone_size: many
cdr3_nt: TGTGCCAGCAGCTTAGCGAACTATCGGGAGCTCACCTTC
cdr3_aa: CASSLANYRELTF

j_call: TRBJ1-3
d_call: NA
v_call: TRBV27
clone_size: many
cdr3_nt: TGTGCCAGCAGTTTATATGGGGCATCCGGAAACACCATATATTTT
cdr3_aa: CASSLYGASGNTIYF

j_call: TRBJ2-1
d_call: NA
v_call: TRBV6-5
clone_size: few
cdr3_nt: TGTGCCAGCAGTTACGGTGTCGGGGCCGACAATGAGCAGTTCTTC
cdr3_aa: CASSYGVGADNEQFF

j_call: TRBJ1-2
d_call: NA
v_call: TRBV19
clone_size: NA
cdr3_nt: TGTGCCAGTAGTTTCGGACGGGAAGTCTATGGCTACACCTTC
cdr3_aa: CASSFGREVYGYTF

j_call: TRBJ1-2
d_call: NA
v_call: TRBV7-9
clone_size: NA
cdr3_nt: TGTGCCAGCAGCTTAGTCGGTGTAGGTGAAGGGGATGGCTACACCTTC
cdr3_aa: CASSLVGVGEGDGYTF

j_call: TRBJ2-1
d_call: TRBD1
v_call: TRBV7-9
clone_size: NA
cdr3_nt: TGTGCCAGCAGCTTCGACCGGGACAGGGGTGGAGTGGAGCAGTTCTTC
cdr3_aa: CASSFDRDRGGVEQFF

j_call: TRBJ1-2
d_call: NA
v_call: TRBV19
clone_size: few
cdr3_nt: TGTGCCAGCTGCTGCGGGGGGTATGGCTACACCTTC
cdr3_aa: CASCCGGYGYTF

j_call: TRBJ1-5
d_call: NA
v_call: TRBV7-1
clone_size: NA
cdr3_nt: TGTGCCAGCAGCCCTAGGACAGCAGACACCGACCCCTATAGCAATCAGCCCCAGCATTTT
cdr3_aa: CASSPRTADTDPYSNQPQHF

j_call: TRBJ2-2
d_call: TRBD1
v_call: TRBV19
clone_size: NA
cdr3_nt: TGTGCCAGTACGACAGGGCAAACCGGGGAGCTGTTTTTT
cdr3_aa: CASTTGQTGELFF

j_call: TRBJ1-3
d_call: NA
v_call: TRBV15
clone_size: few
cdr3_nt: TGTGCCACCAGCAGAGAGGGGAACACCATATATTTT
cdr3_aa: CATSREGNTIYF

j_call: TRBJ2-7
d_call: NA
v_call: TRBV7-2
clone_size: many
cdr3_nt: TGTGCCAGCAGCTCCTCCGGGGTCAGGGGCTACGAGCAGTACTTC
cdr3_aa: CASSSSGVRGYEQYF

j_call: TRBJ1-6
d_call: NA
v_call: TRBV9
clone_size: NA
cdr3_nt: TGTGCCAGCAGCGCCGCCGGGGCCAATTCACCCCTCCACTTT
cdr3_aa: CASSAAGANSPLHF

j_call: TRBJ2-3
d_call: TRBD2
v_call: TRBV6-1
clone_size: NA
cdr3_nt: TGTGCCAGCAGAGGTCTAGCGGGGGGGCCCTTCACGAATACGCAGTATTTT
cdr3_aa: CASRGLAGGPFTNTQYF

j_call: TRBJ1-2
d_call: NA
v_call: TRBV27
clone_size: few
cdr3_nt: TGTGCCAGCAGTTTAAGGGAGGACTTCTATGGCTACACCTTC
cdr3_aa: CASSLREDFYGYTF

j_call: TRBJ1-1
d_call: NA
v_call: TRBV6-6
clone_size: few
cdr3_nt: TGTGCCAGCAGTTACTTCCGACTATCATCCATGAACACTGAAGCTTTCTTT
cdr3_aa: CASSYFRLSSMNTEAFF

j_call: TRBJ2-1
d_call: NA
v_call: TRBV6-2/TRBV6-3
clone_size: few
cdr3_nt: TGTGCCAGCAGTTACCTTTCGGGAAATGAGCAGTTCTTC
cdr3_aa: CASSYLSGNEQFF

j_call: TRBJ1-5
d_call: NA
v_call: TRBV7-6
clone_size: few
cdr3_nt: TGTGCCAGCAGCGCCACCCCCGTTGCAGGTCAGCCCCAGCATTTT
cdr3_aa: CASSATPVAGQPQHF

j_call: TRBJ2-7
d_call: NA
v_call: TRBV11-2
clone_size: NA
cdr3_nt: TGTGCCAGCAGCCTATGGGACCGCGACAGGCCAACTGAGCAGTACTTC
cdr3_aa: CASSLWDRDRPTEQYF

j_call: TRBJ2-1
d_call: NA
v_call: TRBV24-1
clone_size: NA
cdr3_nt: TGTGCCACCAGCCTACAGGGTCCCCTCAATGAGCAGTTCTTC
cdr3_aa: CATSLQGPLNEQFF

j_call: TRBJ2-5
d_call: NA
v_call: TRBV7-8
clone_size: NA
cdr3_nt: TGTGCCAGCAGCCTGGGGAGAACGTACCAAGAGACCCAGTACTTC
cdr3_aa: CASSLGRTYQETQYF

j_call: TRBJ2-1
d_call: NA
v_call: TRBV5-4
clone_size: NA
cdr3_nt: TGTGCCAGCAGCTTGCGCAGGGAAAGGGACAATGAGCAGTTCTTC
cdr3_aa: CASSLRRERDNEQFF

j_call: TRBJ2-3
d_call: TRBD2
v_call: TRBV28
clone_size: NA
cdr3_nt: TGTGCCAGCAAAGGACTAGCTTTTTATGCGGATACGCAGTATTTT
cdr3_aa: CASKGLAFYADTQYF

j_call: TRBJ2-1
d_call: TRBD1
v_call: TRBV27
clone_size: NA
cdr3_nt: TGTGCCAGCAGTTTATCGCGCGGGACAGGGCTCTACAATGAGCAGTTCTTC
cdr3_aa: CASSLSRGTGLYNEQFF

j_call: TRBJ2-1
d_call: TRBD2
v_call: TRBV19
clone_size: NA
cdr3_nt: TGTGCCAGTAGTATGACGGGCGGGGGCAATGAGCAGTTCTTC
cdr3_aa: CASSMTGGGNEQFF

j_call: TRBJ1-2
d_call: TRBD1
v_call: TRBV12-3/TRBV12-4
clone_size: NA
cdr3_nt: TGTGCCAGCAGTGTTGACAGGGGAGGCTTC
cdr3_aa: CASSVDRGGF

j_call: TRBJ2-1
d_call: NA
v_call: TRBV10-1
clone_size: NA
cdr3_nt: TGCGCCAGCAGTGAGTCGGGATCAGCACCCTACAATGAGCAGTTCTTC
cdr3_aa: CASSESGSAPYNEQFF

j_call: TRBJ2-4
d_call: TRBD2
v_call: TRBV3-1
clone_size: few
cdr3_nt: TGTGCCACCCGCCCGGGGACTAGCGGGGGGGCGCAAAACATTCAGTACTTC
cdr3_aa: CATRPGTSGGAQNIQYF

j_call: TRBJ2-1
d_call: NA
v_call: TRBV7-2
clone_size: NA
cdr3_nt: TGTGCCAGCAGCTTAGCGCTGGCAGGGAGCTCCTACAATGAGCAGTTCTTC
cdr3_aa: CASSLALAGSSYNEQFF

j_call: TRBJ1-1
d_call: NA
v_call: TRBV19
clone_size: NA
cdr3_nt: TGTGCCAGTAGTATAGATCGATACTCCGGGGCTAAGAACACTGAAGCTTTCTTT
cdr3_aa: CASSIDRYSGAKNTEAFF

j_call: TRBJ2-7
d_call: TRBD2
v_call: TRBV10-3
clone_size: few
cdr3_nt: TGTGCCATCAGTGAGGGGGAGGGATCCTACGAGCAGTACTTC
cdr3_aa: CAISEGEGSYEQYF

j_call: TRBJ2-2
d_call: NA
v_call: TRBV6-1
clone_size: NA
cdr3_nt: TGTGCCAGCAGTGACTGGGGGCAGGTCGGGGAGCTGTTTTTT
cdr3_aa: CASSDWGQVGELFF

j_call: TRBJ2-1
d_call: NA
v_call: TRBV6-5
clone_size: NA
cdr3_nt: TGTGCCAGCAGGGTAGCGGCCTACAATGAGCAGTTCTTC
cdr3_aa: CASRVAAYNEQFF

j_call: TRBJ1-4
d_call: NA
v_call: TRBV7-9
clone_size: many
cdr3_nt: TGTGCCAGCAGCTTAGTCGGCGGCATGGGAAAACTGTTTTTT
cdr3_aa: CASSLVGGMGKLFF

j_call: TRBJ1-4
d_call: NA
v_call: TRBV4-3
clone_size: few
cdr3_nt: TGCGCCAGCAGCCAAGATTTCTGGGGGCAGGTTCGGGAAAAACTGTTTTTT
cdr3_aa: CASSQDFWGQVREKLFF

j_call: TRBJ2-3
d_call: TRBD2
v_call: TRBV9
clone_size: NA
cdr3_nt: TGTGCCAGCAGCGCGGATAGCGGGGGGTTGGAAGATACGCAGTATTTT
cdr3_aa: CASSADSGGLEDTQYF